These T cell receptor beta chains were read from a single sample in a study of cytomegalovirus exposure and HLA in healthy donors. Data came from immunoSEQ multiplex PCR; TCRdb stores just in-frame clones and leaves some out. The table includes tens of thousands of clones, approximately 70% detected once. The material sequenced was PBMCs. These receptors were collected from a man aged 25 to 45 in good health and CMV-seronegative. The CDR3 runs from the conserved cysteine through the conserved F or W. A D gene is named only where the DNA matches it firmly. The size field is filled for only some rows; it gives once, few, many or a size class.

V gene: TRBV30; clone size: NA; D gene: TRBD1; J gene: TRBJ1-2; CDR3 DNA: TGTGCCTGGAGTGTCGACAGGGGCTACTATGGCTACACCTTC; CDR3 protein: CAWSVDRGYYGYTF
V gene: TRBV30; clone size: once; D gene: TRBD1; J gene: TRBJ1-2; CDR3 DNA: TGTGCCTGGACACCCGGGACAGGGATAGTAGTGGCCTTC; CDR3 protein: CAWTPGTGIVVAF
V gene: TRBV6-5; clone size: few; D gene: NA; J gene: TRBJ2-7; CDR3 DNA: TGTGCCAGCAGTTACCGGCGGGACCCCTCCTACGAGCAGTACTTC; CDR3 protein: CASSYRRDPSYEQYF
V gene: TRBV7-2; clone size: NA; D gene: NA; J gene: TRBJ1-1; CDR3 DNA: TGTGCCAGCAGCTTAGCGGGGGGGCCTGAAGCTTTCTTT; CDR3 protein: CASSLAGGPEAFF
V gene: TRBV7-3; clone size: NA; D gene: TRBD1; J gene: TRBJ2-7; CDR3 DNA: TGTGCCAGCAGCTCGGACAGGTACGAGCAGTACTTC; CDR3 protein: CASSSDRYEQYF
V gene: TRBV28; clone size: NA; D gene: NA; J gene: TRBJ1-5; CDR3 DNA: TGTGCCAGCAGTTTCTCCCTGGGCAGGGGAGTCAATCAGCCCCAGCATTTT; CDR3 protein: CASSFSLGRGVNQPQHF
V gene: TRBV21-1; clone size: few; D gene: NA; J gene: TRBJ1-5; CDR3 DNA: TGTGCCAGCAGCAAAGAGGGAGGGGGTAGAGGGGGCAATCAGCCCCAGCATTTT; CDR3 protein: CASSKEGGGRGGNQPQHF
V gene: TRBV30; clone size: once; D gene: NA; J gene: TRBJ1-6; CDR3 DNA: TGTGCCTGGAGTACCGGGCAGGGGAATTCACCCCTCCACTTT; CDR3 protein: CAWSTGQGNSPLHF
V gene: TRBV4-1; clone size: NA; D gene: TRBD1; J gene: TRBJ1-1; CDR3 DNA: TGCGCCAGCAGCCTGAACCTGGTAGGGGGGACAGGGGACTCCTTT; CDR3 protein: CASSLNLVGGTGDSF
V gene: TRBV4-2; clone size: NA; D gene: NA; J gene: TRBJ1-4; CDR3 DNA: TGTGCCAGCAGCCAAGATAAGGGGGGGAACGAAAAACTGTTTTTT; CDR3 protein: CASSQDKGGNEKLFF
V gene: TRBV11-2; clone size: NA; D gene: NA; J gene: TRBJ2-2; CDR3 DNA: TGTGCCAGCAGCTTACGGGCCCGGGAACAGGGCACCGGGGAGCTGTTTTTT; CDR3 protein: CASSLRAREQGTGELFF
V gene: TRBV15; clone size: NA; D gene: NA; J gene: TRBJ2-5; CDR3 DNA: TGTGCCACCAGCAAGACAGGGGAGGGCCAAGAGACCCAGTACTTC; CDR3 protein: CATSKTGEGQETQYF
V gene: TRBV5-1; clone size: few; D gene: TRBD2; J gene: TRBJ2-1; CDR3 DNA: TGCGCCAGCAGCTTAGCGTGGACTAGTGAAAGTGGTGAGCAGTTCTTC; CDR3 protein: CASSLAWTSESGEQFF
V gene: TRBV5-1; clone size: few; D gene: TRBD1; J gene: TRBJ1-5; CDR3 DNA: TGCGCCAGCAGCCCCGGGACAGGGTATGCGCAGCCCCAGCATTTT; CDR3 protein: CASSPGTGYAQPQHF
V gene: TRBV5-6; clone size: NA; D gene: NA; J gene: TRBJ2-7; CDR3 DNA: TGTGCCAGCAGGTTTCTCCAGGGTGGCGAGCAGTACTTC; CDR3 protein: CASRFLQGGEQYF
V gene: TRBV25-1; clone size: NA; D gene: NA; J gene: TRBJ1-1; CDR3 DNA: TGTGCCAGCAGTGCGATACAGGGGAACACTGAAGCTTTCTTT; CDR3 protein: CASSAIQGNTEAFF
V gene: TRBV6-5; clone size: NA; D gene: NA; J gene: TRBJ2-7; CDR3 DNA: TGTGCCAGCAGTTACTCAGGAGCAGCGGTAAACGAGCAGTACTTC; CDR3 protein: CASSYSGAAVNEQYF
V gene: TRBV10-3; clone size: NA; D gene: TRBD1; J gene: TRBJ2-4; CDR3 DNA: TGTGCCATCAGTGAGTCGCGGGACAGGGTGGGTGACATTCAGTACTTC; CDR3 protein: CAISESRDRVGDIQYF
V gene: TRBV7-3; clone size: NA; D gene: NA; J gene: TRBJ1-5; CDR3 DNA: TGTGCCAGCAGCCTCGAGCCTAATCAGCCCCAGCATTTT; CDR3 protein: CASSLEPNQPQHF
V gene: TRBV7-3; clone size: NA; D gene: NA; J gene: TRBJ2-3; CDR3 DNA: TGTGCCAGCAGCTTAATTGGCGGGTTTTCAGATACGCAGTATTTT; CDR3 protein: CASSLIGGFSDTQYF
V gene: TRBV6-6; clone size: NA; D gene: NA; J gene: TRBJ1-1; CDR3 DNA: TGTGCCAGCAGTTACGCTCAAGAGGGTAGGGCTTTCTTT; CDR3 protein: CASSYAQEGRAFF
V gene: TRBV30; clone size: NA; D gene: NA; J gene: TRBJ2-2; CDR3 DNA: TGTGCCTGGAGTGTGGGCAACACCGGGGAGCTGTTTTTT; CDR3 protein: CAWSVGNTGELFF
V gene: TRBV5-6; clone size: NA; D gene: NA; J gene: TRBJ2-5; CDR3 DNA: TGTGCCAGCAGCCCGGGGTCCCAAGAGACCCAGTACTTC; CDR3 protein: CASSPGSQETQYF
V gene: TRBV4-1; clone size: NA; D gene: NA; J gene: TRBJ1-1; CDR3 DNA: TGCGCCAGCAGCCAATGGGCGAGCCTGAACACTGAAGCTTTCTTT; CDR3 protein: CASSQWASLNTEAFF
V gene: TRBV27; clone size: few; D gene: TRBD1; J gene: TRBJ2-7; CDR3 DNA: TGTGCCAGCAGTTCCGGGACAGCCCAAGGGGAGCAGTACTTC; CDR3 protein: CASSSGTAQGEQYF
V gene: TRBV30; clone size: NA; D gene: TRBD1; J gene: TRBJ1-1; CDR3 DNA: TGTGCCTGGAGTGTCCTCTGGGACAGGGGGCCGAACACTGAAGCTTTCTTT; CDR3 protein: CAWSVLWDRGPNTEAFF
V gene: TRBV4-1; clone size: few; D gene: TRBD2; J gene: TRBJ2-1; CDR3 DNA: TGCGCCAGCAGCCAAGTTGACGGGACTAGCGGGCGGGGGCAGTTCTTC; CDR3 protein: CASSQVDGTSGRGQFF
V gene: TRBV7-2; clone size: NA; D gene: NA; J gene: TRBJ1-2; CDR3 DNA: TGTGCCAGCAGCTTAACAGGATCAAACTATGGCTACACCTTC; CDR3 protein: CASSLTGSNYGYTF
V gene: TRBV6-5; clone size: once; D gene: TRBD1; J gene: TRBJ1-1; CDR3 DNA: TGTGCCAGCAGGGCGACAGGGGGAGGCACTGAAGCTTTCTTT; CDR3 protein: CASRATGGGTEAFF
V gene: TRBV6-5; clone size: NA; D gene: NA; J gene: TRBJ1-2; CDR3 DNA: TGTGCCAGCAGTTACTCGGGCCCGACCGGCTACACCTTC; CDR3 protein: CASSYSGPTGYTF
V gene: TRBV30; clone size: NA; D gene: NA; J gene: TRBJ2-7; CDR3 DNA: TGTGCCTGGAGTGTACTTGGTAGCTACGAGCAGTACTTC; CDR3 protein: CAWSVLGSYEQYF
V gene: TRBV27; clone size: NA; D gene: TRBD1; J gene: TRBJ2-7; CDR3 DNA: TGTGCCAGCAGTTTATCCGTGGGACAGGGACCCTACGAGCAGTACTTC; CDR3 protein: CASSLSVGQGPYEQYF
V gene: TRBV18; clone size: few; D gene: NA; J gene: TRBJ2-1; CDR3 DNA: TGTGCCAGCTCGCCTAGCCTCTCCTACAATGAGCAGTTCTTC; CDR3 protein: CASSPSLSYNEQFF
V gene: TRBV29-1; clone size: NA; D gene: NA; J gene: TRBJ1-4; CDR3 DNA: TGCGGGGGGAACGGAGGTGGATATGAAAAACTGTTTTTT; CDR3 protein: CGGNGGGYEKLFF
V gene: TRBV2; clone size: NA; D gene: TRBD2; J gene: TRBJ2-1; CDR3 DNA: TGTGCCAGCAGTGAGTTCCTAGCGGGGGACAATGAGCAGTTCTTC; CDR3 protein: CASSEFLAGDNEQFF
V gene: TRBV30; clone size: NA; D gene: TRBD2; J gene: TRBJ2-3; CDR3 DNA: TGTGCCTGGAGTATAGCGGGGAAGGGGGATACGCAGTATTTT; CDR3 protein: CAWSIAGKGDTQYF
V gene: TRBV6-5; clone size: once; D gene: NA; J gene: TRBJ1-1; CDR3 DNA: NA; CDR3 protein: CASSSSDMNTEAFF
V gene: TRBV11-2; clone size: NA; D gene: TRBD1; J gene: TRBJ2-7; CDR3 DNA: TGTGCCAGCAGCTTAGTGTTGACAGGGGGGAACTACGAGCAGTACTTC; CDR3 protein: CASSLVLTGGNYEQYF
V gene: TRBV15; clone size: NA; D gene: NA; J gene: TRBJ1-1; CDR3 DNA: TGTGCCACCAGCCAAGAGGGTGACAATGAAGCTTTCTTT; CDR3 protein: CATSQEGDNEAFF
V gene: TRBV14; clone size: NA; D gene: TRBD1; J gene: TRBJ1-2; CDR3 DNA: TGTGCCAGCAGCCAATCCTGGGCAGGGGGGCCCTATGGCTACACCTTC; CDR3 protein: CASSQSWAGGPYGYTF
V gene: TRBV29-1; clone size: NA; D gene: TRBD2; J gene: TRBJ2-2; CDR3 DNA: TGCGGTGGCGGGACTAGCGGATTCACCGGGGAGCTGTTTTTT; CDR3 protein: CGGGTSGFTGELFF
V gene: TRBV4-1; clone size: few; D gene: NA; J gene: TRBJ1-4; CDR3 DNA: TGCGCCAGCAGTCCAGGGCCAACTAATGAAAAACTGTTTTTT; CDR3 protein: CASSPGPTNEKLFF
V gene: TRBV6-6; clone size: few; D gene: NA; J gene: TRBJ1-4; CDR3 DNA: TGTGCCAGCAGTTTCCTGAGACAGGATGAAAAACTGTTTTTT; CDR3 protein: CASSFLRQDEKLFF
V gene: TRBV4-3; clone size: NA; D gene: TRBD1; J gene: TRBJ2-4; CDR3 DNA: TGCGCCAGCAGCCAATCGACAGGGTCAAACATTCAGTACTTC; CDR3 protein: CASSQSTGSNIQYF
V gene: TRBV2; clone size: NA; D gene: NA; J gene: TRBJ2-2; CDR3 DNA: TGTGCCAGCACCCCCCAAGGGGCCGGGGGCGGGGAGCTGTTTTTT; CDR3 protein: CASTPQGAGGGELFF